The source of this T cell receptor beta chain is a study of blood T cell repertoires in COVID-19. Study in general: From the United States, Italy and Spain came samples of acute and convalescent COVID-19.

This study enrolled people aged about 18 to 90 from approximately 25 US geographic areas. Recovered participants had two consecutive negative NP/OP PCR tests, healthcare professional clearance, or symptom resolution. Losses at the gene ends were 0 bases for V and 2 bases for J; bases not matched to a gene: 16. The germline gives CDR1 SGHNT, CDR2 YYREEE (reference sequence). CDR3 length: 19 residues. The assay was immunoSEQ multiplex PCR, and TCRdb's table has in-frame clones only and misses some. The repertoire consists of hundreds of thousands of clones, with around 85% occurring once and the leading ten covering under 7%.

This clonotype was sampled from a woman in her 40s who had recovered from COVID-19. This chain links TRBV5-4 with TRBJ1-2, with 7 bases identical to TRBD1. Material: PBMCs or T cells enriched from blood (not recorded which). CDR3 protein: CASSLVGGVVRTHNYGYTF. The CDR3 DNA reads TGTGCCAGCAGCTTGGTAGGGGGCGTCGTGAGGACTCACAACTATGGCTACACCTTC.